The entry that follows covers one T cell receptor (beta chain) sequence. What it binds is not known. In TCRdb, the 5' RACE reads were re-called with MiXCR into one record per CDR3 protein. The sample includes approximately 210,000 distinct CDR3 sequences, about 6.7% of them seen just once. The sample originates from a study of identical twins. Looked up from germline, CDR1 is MDHEN and CDR2 is SYDVKM. This CDR3 has 16 amino acids. V lost 5 bases to trimming and J lost 6 bases, with 23 bases between them. General study results and limits: Reduced insertions were recorded for abundant cord blood beta clonotypes, with no such pattern in memory repertoires. Twin-shared out-of-frame alpha sequences were enriched for low generation probability.

This sample also appeared in a second study, on T cells expressing NK-cell markers. This second study notes: Of the CD8+ T cell pool in five or six donors, about 1.0-7.5% was accounted for by dominant NKG2C+ clonotypes. Specificity for HCMV among expanded NKG2C+ T cell clones was not established.

This chain connects TRBV28 to TRBJ2-7; unclear D gene. The TCR sequence derives from a woman aged 18-29 years in good health. Sequencing was carried out using CD8+ T cells sorted from blood. The CDR3 loop is CASSPWASHGLSEQYF. The CDR3 DNA is TGTGCCAGCAGTCCCTGGGCCTCTCACGGATTGAGCGAGCAGTACTTC.